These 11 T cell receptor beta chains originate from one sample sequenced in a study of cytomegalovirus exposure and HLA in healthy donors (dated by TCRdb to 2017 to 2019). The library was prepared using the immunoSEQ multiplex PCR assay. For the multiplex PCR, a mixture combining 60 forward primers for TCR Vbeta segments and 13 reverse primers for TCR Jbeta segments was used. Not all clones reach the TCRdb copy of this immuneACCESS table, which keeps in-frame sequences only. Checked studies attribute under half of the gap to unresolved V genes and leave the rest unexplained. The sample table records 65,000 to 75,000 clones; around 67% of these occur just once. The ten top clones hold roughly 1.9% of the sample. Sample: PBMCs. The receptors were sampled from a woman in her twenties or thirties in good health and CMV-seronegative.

CDR3 in DNA: TGTGCCAGCAGCCCGGCCCTCTTTGGGGGCGGGGGGGCGCAGGAGACCCAGTACTTC. This codes for CASSPALFGGGGAQETQYF. The chain joins TRBV4-2 to TRBJ2-5; 9 nucleotides line up with TRBD2. CDR1 LGHNA and CDR2 YNFKEQ come from the germline V gene. The V segment lost 4 bases and the J segment 5 bases; nucleotides outside the gene matches: 20. The CDR3 is 19 residues long.

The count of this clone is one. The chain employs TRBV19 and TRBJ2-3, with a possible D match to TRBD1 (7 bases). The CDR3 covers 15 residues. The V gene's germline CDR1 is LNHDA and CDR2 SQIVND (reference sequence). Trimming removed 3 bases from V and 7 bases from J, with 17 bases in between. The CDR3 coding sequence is TGTGCCAGTAGTATGAGGGCAGGGGGGTCTAATACGCAGTATTTT. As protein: CASSMRAGGSNTQYF. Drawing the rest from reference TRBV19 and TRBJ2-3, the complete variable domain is DGGITQSPKYLFRKEGQNVTLSCEQNLNHDAMYWYRQDPGQGLRLIYYSQIVNDFQKGDIAEGYSVSREKKESFPLTVTSAQKNPTAFYLCASSMRAGGSNTQYFGPGTRLTVL.

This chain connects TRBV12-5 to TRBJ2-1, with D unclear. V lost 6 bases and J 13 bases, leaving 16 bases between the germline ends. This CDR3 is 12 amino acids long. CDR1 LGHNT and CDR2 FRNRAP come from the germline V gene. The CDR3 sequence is CASGSTREEQFF. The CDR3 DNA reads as TGTGCTAGTGGATCGACTCGAGAGGAACAGTTCTTC.

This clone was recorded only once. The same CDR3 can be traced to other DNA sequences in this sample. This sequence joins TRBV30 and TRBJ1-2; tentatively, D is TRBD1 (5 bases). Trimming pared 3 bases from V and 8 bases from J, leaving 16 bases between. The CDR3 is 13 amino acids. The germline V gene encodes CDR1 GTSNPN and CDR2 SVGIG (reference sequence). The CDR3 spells CAWSLTLGGGYTF. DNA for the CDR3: TGTGCCTGGAGCCTCACACTGGGGGGAGGCTACACCTTC.

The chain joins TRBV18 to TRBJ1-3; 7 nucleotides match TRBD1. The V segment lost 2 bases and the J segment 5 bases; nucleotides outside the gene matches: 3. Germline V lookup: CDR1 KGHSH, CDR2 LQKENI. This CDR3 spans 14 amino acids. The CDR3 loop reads CASSPGDSRNTIYF. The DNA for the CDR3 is TGTGCCAGCTCACCAGGGGACAGCCGAAACACCATATATTTT.

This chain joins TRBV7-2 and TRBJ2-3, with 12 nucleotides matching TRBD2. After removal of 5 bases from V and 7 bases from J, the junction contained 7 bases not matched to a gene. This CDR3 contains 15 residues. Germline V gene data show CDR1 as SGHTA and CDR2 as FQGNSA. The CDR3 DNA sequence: TGTGCCAGCAGCGCTAGCGGGGGGGCCGCTTATACGCAGTATTTT. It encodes CASSASGGAAYTQYF.

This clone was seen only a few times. The CDR3: CASSQDRGGETQYF. The CDR3 region has the DNA TGTGCCAGCAGCCAAGATCGGGGGGGAGAGACCCAGTACTTC. The chain joins TRBV4-2 to TRBJ2-5; TRBD2 agrees at 8 bases. The CDR3 runs 14 residues. The ends lost 0 bases at V and 4 bases at J; junction bases unmatched: 1. Per germline, CDR1 LGHNA and CDR2 YNFKEQ.

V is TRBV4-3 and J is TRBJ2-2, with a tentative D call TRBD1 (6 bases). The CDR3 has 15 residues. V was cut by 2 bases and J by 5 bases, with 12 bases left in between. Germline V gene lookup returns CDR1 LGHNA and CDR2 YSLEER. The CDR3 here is CASSQTNRATGELFF. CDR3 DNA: TGCGCCAGCAGCCAAACTAACAGGGCTACCGGGGAGCTGTTTTTT.

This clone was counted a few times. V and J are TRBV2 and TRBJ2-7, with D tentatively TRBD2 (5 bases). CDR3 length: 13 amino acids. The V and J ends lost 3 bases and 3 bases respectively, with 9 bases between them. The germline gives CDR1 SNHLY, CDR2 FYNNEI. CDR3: CASSDWGDYEQYF. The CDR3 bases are TGTGCCAGCAGTGATTGGGGAGACTACGAGCAGTACTTC.

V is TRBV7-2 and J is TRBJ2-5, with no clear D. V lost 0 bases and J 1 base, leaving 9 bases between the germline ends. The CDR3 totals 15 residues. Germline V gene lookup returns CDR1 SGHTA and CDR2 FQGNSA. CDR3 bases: TGTGCCAGCAGCTTAGCGCTCGGGTTCCAAGAGACCCAGTACTTC. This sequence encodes CASSLALGFQETQYF.

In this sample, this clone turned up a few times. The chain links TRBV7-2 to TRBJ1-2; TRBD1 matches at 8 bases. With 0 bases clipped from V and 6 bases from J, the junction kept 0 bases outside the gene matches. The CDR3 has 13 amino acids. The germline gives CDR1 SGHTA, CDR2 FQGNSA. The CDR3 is CASSLATGDGYTF. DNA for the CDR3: TGTGCCAGCAGCTTAGCGACAGGGGATGGCTACACCTTC.